These 2 T cell receptor beta chains were all obtained from the same sample, sequenced in a study of prognosis after radiotherapy for stage I lung cancer (dated by TCRdb to 2020 to 2023). Sequencing took place on an Illumina HiSeq 3000. Two rounds of multiplex PCR were performed to amplify the TCR beta CDR3 region from genomic DNA. In the first round of PCR, primers specific to each TRBV and TRBJ gene were used, and the primer sequences are filed in Chinese patent CN105087789A. Through fastp at Q25 and MiXCR, TCRdb rebuilt clones from the public reads, retaining in-frame beta chains. One record per CDR3 amino acid sequence lists the most common genes and DNA. The sample data list some 14,000 distinct CDR3 sequences, and 30% to 40% of these were observed just once. The ten top clones hold 25% to 30% of the sample. Sequenced here: PBMCs, sampled before or after stereotactic body radiation therapy (not recorded which). These receptors all come from a donor aged 50 or older with non-small cell lung cancer.

Comments on this clonotype: Only one base separates this from a far larger clonotype, so it likely reflects a read error. The CDR3 region is CASRTMGYEQFF. CDR3 sequence (DNA): TGTGCCAGCAGAACTATGGGATATGAGCAGTTCTTC. The chain employs TRBV6-1 and TRBJ2-7; D is unclear. The end of the DNA is better explained by TRBJ2-1, so the J call may be wrong. The CDR3 spans 12 residues. The germline gives CDR1 MNHNS, CDR2 SASEGT.

This clonotype was counted ten times or more. V gene TRBV7-9 combines with J gene TRBJ2-2; 7 bases are a match to TRBD1. The CDR3 is 15 residues long. With V trimmed by 8 bases and J by 4 bases, 10 bases remained unmatched. Germline V gene lookup returns CDR1 SEHNR and CDR2 FQNEAQ (reference sequence). As DNA, the CDR3 is TGTGCCAGCCTTGGTCGGGACAGACCCACCGGGGAGCTGTTTTTT. It specifies CASLGRDRPTGELFF. The whole variable domain, filled in from reference TRBV7-9 and TRBJ2-2, reads DTGVSQNPRHKITKRGQNVTFRCDPISEHNRLYWYRQTLGQGPEFLTYFQNEAQLEKSRLLSDRFSAERPKGSFSTLEIQRTEQGDSAMYLCASLGRDRPTGELFFGEGSRLTVL.